A single sample gave rise to the 14 T cell receptor beta chains below, sequenced in a study of cytomegalovirus exposure and HLA in healthy donors. PCR used 60 Vbeta primers and 13 Jbeta primers. Measured with immunoSEQ multiplex PCR; TCRdb has only the in-frame clones, and not every one. The table lists about 130,000 clones, 60% to 80% of them singletons. The specimen was PBMCs. The receptors shown here come from a man aged 25 to 40 in good health and CMV-seronegative.

This clone was picked up a small number of times. This chain links TRBV4-3 with TRBJ2-7, with D possibly being TRBD1 (5 bases). This CDR3 contains 17 residues. V lost 0 bases, J lost 3 bases, and 18 bases lay in between. Germline CDR1 LGHNA, CDR2 YSLEER. DNA of the CDR3: TGCGCCAGCAGCCAAGATGCAGGGCAGGGATGGGACTACGAGCAGTACTTC. Its protein product is CASSQDAGQGWDYEQYF.

V and J are TRBV4-1 and TRBJ2-7; tentative D call: TRBD2 (6 bases). CDR1 is MGHRA and CDR2 is YSYEKL in the germline V gene. V dropped 3 bases and J dropped 1 base, with 10 bases sitting between them. This CDR3 has 14 residues. CDR3 sequence: CASSQRGTSYEQYF. DNA of the CDR3: TGCGCCAGCAGCCAGCGAGGGACTTCCTACGAGCAGTACTTC.

This chain links TRBV11-3 with TRBJ2-2; D not resolved. V dropped 5 bases and J dropped 0 bases, with 7 bases sitting between them. This CDR3 comprises 14 residues. Germline V gene data show CDR1 as SGHNT and CDR2 as YENEEA. CDR3 amino acids: CASSLRPNTGELFF. DNA of the CDR3: TGTGCCAGCAGCCTACGTCCGAACACCGGGGAGCTGTTTTTT.

The V call is TRBV7-9, the J call TRBJ2-7, with a possible D match to TRBD2 (6 bases). V was pared by 5 bases and J by 0 bases, with 23 bases between. Germline CDR1 SEHNR, CDR2 FQNEAQ (reference sequence). This CDR3 is built from 18 residues. Here the CDR3 reads CASSRWDGRDSSSYEQYF. CDR3 nucleotide sequence: TGTGCCAGCAGCCGCTGGGACGGGAGAGACTCAAGCTCCTACGAGCAGTACTTC. The full variable domain, rest sourced from reference TRBV7-9 and TRBJ2-7, is DTGVSQNPRHKITKRGQNVTFRCDPISEHNRLYWYRQTLGQGPEFLTYFQNEAQLEKSRLLSDRFSAERPKGSFSTLEIQRTEQGDSAMYLCASSRWDGRDSSSYEQYFGPGTRLTVT.

This sequence joins TRBV7-2 and TRBJ2-5, with D possibly TRBD1 on 6 matching bases. This CDR3 contains 14 residues. Germline V gives CDR1 SGHTA, CDR2 FQGNSA. Trimming pared 2 bases from V and 4 bases from J, leaving 11 bases between. The CDR3 coding sequence is TGTGCCAGCAGCTTAAACAGGGCCCCAGAGACCCAGTACTTC. Its protein product is CASSLNRAPETQYF.

This rearrangement joins TRBV5-1 to TRBJ1-2; D is undetermined. V lost 2 bases, J lost 7 bases, and 9 bases lay in between. The CDR3 spans 12 residues. Germline V gene sequence: CDR1 SGHRS, CDR2 YFSETQ. The CDR3 region has the DNA TGCGCCAGCAGCTTCGATGAGTTTGGCTACACCTTC. Protein: CASSFDEFGYTF.

V usage is TRBV5-1 and J usage is TRBJ2-1; possible D gene TRBD1, 6 bases. Germline lookup yields CDR1 SGHRS and CDR2 YFSETQ. CDR3 length: 15 residues. Trimming cost V 2 bases and J 1 base, with 10 bases left between them. The CDR3 loop is CASSFTGQSYNEQFF. Written as DNA, the CDR3 is TGCGCCAGCAGCTTTACCGGACAGTCCTACAATGAGCAGTTCTTC.

The chain joins TRBV13 to TRBJ2-7; TRBD1 matches at 7 bases. This CDR3 region has 14 residues. The V segment lost 5 bases and the J segment 5 bases; nucleotides outside the gene matches: 9. Germline loops: CDR1 PRHDT, CDR2 FYEKMQ (reference sequence). The CDR3: CASSPDRSSHEQYF. CDR3 DNA: TGTGCCAGCAGCCCGGACAGGTCTTCCCACGAGCAGTACTTC.

V gene TRBV5-1 combines with J gene TRBJ2-1; 8 bases fit TRBD2. This CDR3 is built from 14 residues. The V gene's germline CDR1 is SGHRS and CDR2 YFSETQ. V lost 5 bases and J lost 2; bases outside the gene matches: 3. The CDR3 DNA follows: TGCGCCAGCAGTGGTAGCGGGGCCTACAATGAGCAGTTCTTC. Translation: CASSGSGAYNEQFF. Looking up the rest from reference TRBV5-1 and TRBJ2-1 gives the full variable domain: KAGVTQTPRYLIKTRGQQVTLSCSPISGHRSVSWYQQTPGQGLQFLFEYFSETQRNKGNFPGRFSGRQFSNSRSEMNVSTLELGDSALYLCASSGSGAYNEQFFGPGTRLTVL.

V usage is TRBV5-1 and J usage is TRBJ1-6, with 7 nucleotides matching TRBD1. This CDR3 region has 14 residues. Germline lookup yields CDR1 SGHRS and CDR2 YFSETQ. Trimming cost V 4 bases and J 6 bases; bases outside gene matches: 4. The CDR3 reads CASSPGTVNSPLHF. DNA of the CDR3: TGCGCCAGCAGCCCCGGGACAGTTAATTCACCCCTCCACTTT.

This chain links TRBV4-2 with TRBJ2-7, with 14 bases matching TRBD2. Germline CDR1 is LGHNA and CDR2 is YNFKEQ. The CDR3 sequence is 21 residues long. The junction had 16 bases not matched to a gene; V was cut back by 0 bases and J by 3 bases. CDR3 sequence: CASSQDRRGRAGLAGDYEQYF. In DNA, the CDR3 is TGTGCCAGCAGCCAAGATCGGAGGGGCAGGGCGGGACTAGCGGGAGACTACGAGCAGTACTTC.

The chain recombines TRBV30 with TRBJ1-2, with D hard to call. Between the trimmed V and J ends, which lost 0 bases and 7 bases, there was a span of 15 bases. CDR3 size: 14 residues. Germline V gives CDR1 GTSNPN, CDR2 SVGIG (reference sequence). This CDR3 is CAWSVPFAVTGYTF. CDR3 nucleotides: TGTGCCTGGAGTGTACCATTTGCGGTGACTGGCTACACCTTC.

V gene TRBV7-8 combines with J gene TRBJ1-3; tentative D call: TRBD1 (6 bases). Germline V gene lookup returns CDR1 SGHVS and CDR2 FQNEAQ. With 1 base removed from V and 0 bases from J, the gap between germline ends came to 13 bases. The CDR3 is 17 amino acids. The CDR3 region is CASSLGTGQRSGNTIYF. CDR3 nucleotides: TGTGCCAGCAGCTTAGGAACAGGACAGCGCTCTGGAAACACCATATATTTT. Full variable domain (missing parts from reference TRBV7-8 and TRBJ1-3): GAGVSQSPRYKVAKRGQDVALRCDPISGHVSLFWYQQALGQGPEFLTYFQNEAQLDKSGLPSDRFFAERPEGSVSTLKIQRTQQEDSAVYLCASSLGTGQRSGNTIYFGEGSWLTVV.

The V call is TRBV7-2, the J call TRBJ1-4, with unresolved D. The V end lost 5 bases, the J end lost 8 bases, and 15 bases lay between the germline ends. Germline lookup yields CDR1 SGHTA and CDR2 FQGNSA. This CDR3 has 14 amino acids. In DNA form, the CDR3 reads TGTGCCAGCAGCCAGCGGACGGGAAGGGAAAAACTGTTTTTT. This translates into CASSQRTGREKLFF.